This TCR beta chain is from a study of STAT5B mutations in CD4+ large granular lymphocyte leukemia. Turning to the study itself: Among healthy controls, a particular HLA allele went with more CDR3 'QG' motifs.

Some clones are missing from TCRdb's copy, which holds only in-frame ones; the method was immunoSEQ multiplex PCR. The sample lists around 30,000 clones; roughly 70% were seen once. The length of the CDR3 is 14 residues. Between the trimmed V and J ends, which lost 5 bases and 1 base, there was a span of 11 bases. From germline, CDR1 is MDHEN and CDR2 SYDVKM. In the case of this clone: The antigen remains unidentified.

Study-wide results and caveats: Higher CD4+ than CD8+ T-LGLL clonality might reflect small sample size. Top patient clones used TRBV06 genes more often: 8/27 versus 2/35 in controls.

The J gene is TRBJ1-1, the V gene TRBV28; perhaps TRBD1 as D (6 bases). The sequence was collected from a human donor in good health. The sequencing input was CD4+ T cells from blood buffy coats. The DNA for the CDR3 is TGTGCCAGCAGTGGGACATGGAGGAACACTGAAGCTTTCTTT. It specifies CASSGTWRNTEAFF.